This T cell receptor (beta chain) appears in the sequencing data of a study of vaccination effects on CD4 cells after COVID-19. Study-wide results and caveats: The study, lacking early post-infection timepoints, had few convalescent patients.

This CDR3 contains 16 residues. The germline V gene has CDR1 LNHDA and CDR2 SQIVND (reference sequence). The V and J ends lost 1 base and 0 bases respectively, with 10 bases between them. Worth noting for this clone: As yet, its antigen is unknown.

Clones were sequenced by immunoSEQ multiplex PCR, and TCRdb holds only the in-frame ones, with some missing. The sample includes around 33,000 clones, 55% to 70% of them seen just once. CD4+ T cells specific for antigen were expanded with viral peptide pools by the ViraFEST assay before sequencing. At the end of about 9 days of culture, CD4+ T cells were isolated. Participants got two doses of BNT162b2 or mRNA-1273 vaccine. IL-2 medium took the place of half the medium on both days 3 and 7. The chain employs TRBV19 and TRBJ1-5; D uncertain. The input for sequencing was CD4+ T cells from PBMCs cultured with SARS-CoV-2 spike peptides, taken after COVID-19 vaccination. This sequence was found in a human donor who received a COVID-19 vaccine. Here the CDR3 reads CASSIASPYSNQPQHF. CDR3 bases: TGTGCCAGTAGTATAGCATCCCCCTATAGCAATCAGCCCCAGCATTTT.